These 14 T cell receptor beta chains were sequenced from one sample in a study of shared clonotypes between healthy human individuals. TCRdb keeps only in-frame clones here, not all; method: immunoSEQ multiplex PCR. The sample records some 1.5 million clones, 95% to 99% being singletons. The sequenced sample consisted of naive CD4+ T cells sorted from blood. Subset denoted: CD45RA+ positively selected. These receptors were collected from a man between 25 and 39 years old in good health.

The CDR3 loop is CASSLFLAGDNEQFF. CDR3 in DNA: TGTGCCAGCAGCTTATTTCTAGCGGGAGACAATGAGCAGTTCTTC. The chain employs TRBV7-6 and TRBJ2-1, with 10 bases aligning to TRBD2. The CDR3 contains 15 residues. From germline, CDR1 is SGHVS and CDR2 FNYEAQ. V lost 2 bases and J lost 5; bases outside the gene matches: 3.

This chain links TRBV7-8 with TRBJ2-7; no clear D gene. The germline gives CDR1 SGHVS, CDR2 FQNEAQ. This CDR3 is 13 amino acids long. Deletions cut 3 bases from V and 2 bases from J, with 8 bases between. The CDR3 coding sequence is TGTGCCAGCAGCTTGGGGATTACCTACGAGCAGTACTTC. This translates into CASSLGITYEQYF.

The J gene is TRBJ2-1, the V gene TRBV7-3; 9 nucleotides agree with TRBD2. There are 16 residues in the CDR3. Germline V gene data show CDR1 as SGHTA and CDR2 as FQGTGA. Trimming at V came to 5 bases and at J to 10 bases, leaving 15 bases not matched to a gene. The CDR3, as DNA: TGTGCCAGCAGCCTTCGGTGGGGCGGGAGGGCAGAGGAGCAGTTCTTC. This gives the protein CASSLRWGGRAEEQFF.

CDR3 amino acids: CASGLTDYYEQYF. CDR3 DNA sequence: TGTGCCAGCGGATTAACCGACTACTACGAGCAGTACTTC. J is TRBJ2-7 and V is TRBV27; perhaps TRBD2 as D (5 bases). In germline, CDR1 is MNHEY, CDR2 SMNVEV (reference sequence). CDR3 size: 13 residues. With 8 bases removed from V and 3 bases from J, the gap between germline ends came to 14 bases.

V and J are TRBV28 and TRBJ2-1; tentatively, D is TRBD1 or TRBD2 (6 bases each). Trimming cost V 11 bases and J 2 bases, with 10 bases left between them. In germline, CDR1 is MDHEN, CDR2 SYDVKM. CDR3 length equals 12 residues. Here the CDR3 reads CAHRGPYNEQFF. The CDR3 region has the DNA TGTGCCCATCGGGGGCCCTACAATGAGCAGTTCTTC.

V is TRBV2 and J is TRBJ2-2, with D unresolved. CDR1 and CDR2 (germline): SNHLY, FYNNEI. The CDR3 is 13 amino acids. V lost 8 bases, J lost 7 bases, and 14 bases lay in between. The CDR3 sequence is CASARSWGGELFF. The CDR3 nucleotides read TGTGCCAGCGCCCGCTCATGGGGCGGGGAGCTGTTTTTT.

The chain recombines TRBV2 with TRBJ1-3, with TRBD1 identical over 9 bases. CDR1 is SNHLY, CDR2 FYNNEI, per germline. J lost 0 bases, V lost 10 bases, and 7 bases had no gene match. The CDR3 covers 15 residues. This chain's CDR3 is CATRQGGISGNTIYF. The CDR3 DNA reads as TGTGCCACCCGACAGGGGGGGATCTCTGGAAACACCATATATTTT.

The V call is TRBV28, the J call TRBJ1-5; 8 bases agree with TRBD1. This CDR3 is 17 amino acids long. With 1 base clipped from V and 6 bases from J, the junction kept 11 bases outside the gene matches. Germline CDR1 MDHEN, CDR2 SYDVKM. The CDR3 loop is CASSLYPRTGIGQPQHF. CDR3 DNA: TGTGCCAGCAGTTTATACCCGAGGACAGGGATCGGTCAGCCCCAGCATTTT. The full variable domain, completed using reference TRBV28 and TRBJ1-5, is DVKVTQSSRYLVKRTGEKVFLECVQDMDHENMFWYRQDPGLGLRLIYFSYDVKMKEKGDIPEGYSVSREKKERFSLILESASTNQTSMYLCASSLYPRTGIGQPQHFGDGTRLSIL.

Comments on this clone: The same CDR3 also results from other DNA sequences found in this sample. CDR3 coding DNA: TGTGCCAGCTCACCCCGGGTGGAAGCTTTCTTT. Encoded protein: CASSPRVEAFF. The chain uses TRBV18 and TRBJ1-1; D uncertain. Germline CDR1 is KGHSH and CDR2 is LQKENI. This CDR3 region has 11 residues. The V and J ends lost 3 bases and 8 bases respectively, with 7 bases between them.

This clone was observed once. V is TRBV11-2 and J is TRBJ2-7, with TRBD2 matching over 13 bases. Germline loops: CDR1 SGHAT, CDR2 FQNNGV. The CDR3 covers 16 residues. Germline trimming cut 3 bases from V and 3 bases from J; bases unmatched to any gene: 5. The CDR3 region has the DNA TGTGCCAGCAGCTTCGGGACTAGCGGGACGTACTACGAGCAGTACTTC. This gives the protein CASSFGTSGTYYEQYF.

As to this clone: The sample contains more than one DNA sequence encoding this CDR3. The V gene is TRBV7-9, the J gene TRBJ1-4; tentatively, D is TRBD1 (5 bases). Germline CDR1 and CDR2: SEHNR and FQNEAQ (reference sequence). The CDR3 has 14 residues. V was cut by 3 bases and J by 2 bases, with 7 bases left in between. This CDR3 is CASSLGGTNEKLFF. In DNA, the CDR3 is TGTGCCAGCAGCTTGGGGGGGACTAATGAAAAACTGTTTTTT.

The CDR3 nucleotides read TGTGCCAGCAGCTTATCCGGGGGAGTCGGTACAGATACGCAGTATTTT. It encodes CASSLSGGVGTDTQYF. The chain combines TRBV7-3 with TRBJ2-3; D may be TRBD2 (6 bases). The germline gives CDR1 SGHTA, CDR2 FQGTGA. V was trimmed by 2 bases and J by 3 bases, leaving 15 bases between them. The CDR3 has 16 residues.

J is TRBJ2-1 and V is TRBV7-8, with 10 bases matching TRBD2. The CDR3 length is 17 residues. J was trimmed by 1 base and V by 4 bases; bases with no gene match: 7. Germline lookup yields CDR1 SGHVS and CDR2 FQNEAQ. In DNA, the CDR3 is TGTGCCAGCAGCTCCGAGAGCGGGAGGGGATCCTACAATGAGCAGTTCTTC. It is translated as CASSSESGRGSYNEQFF.

This clone appeared once. The V gene is TRBV11-3, the J gene TRBJ2-2; no clear D gene. Trimming took 6 bases from V and 5 from J, leaving 10 bases between them. The CDR3 extends over 13 amino acids. From germline, CDR1 is SGHNT and CDR2 YENEEA. The CDR3 loop is CASRGAGTGELFF. CDR3 nucleotides: TGTGCCAGCAGGGGTGCCGGGACCGGGGAGCTGTTTTTT.